One and the same sample provided the 13 T cell receptor beta chains below, sequenced in a study of vaccination and CD4 T cells after COVID-19. As to treatment: approximately 9-day PBMC culture with coronavirus spike peptide pools or control peptides (ViraFEST assay). No antigens are known for them. With the Oncomine TCR Beta short-read assay, DNA from cultured CD4+ T cells was sequenced. TCRdb redid the calling of the PCR reads with MiXCR, one entry per CDR3 protein. Here the sample spans approximately 12,000 distinct CDR3 sequences, 40% to 55% being singletons. Sequencing was carried out using CD4+ T cells from blood, cultured in vitro. These receptors originate from a human donor who had recovered from COVID-19.

CDR3 loop: CASSQGNRGQPQHF. CDR3 coding DNA: TGTGCCAGCAGCCAAGGAAACCGGGGCCAGCCCCAGCATTTT. This rearrangement joins TRBV4-2 to TRBJ1-5; a weak D match, TRBD1 (5 bases). With 1 base removed from V and 7 bases from J, the gap between germline ends came to 11 bases. Germline lookup yields CDR1 LGHNA and CDR2 YNFKEQ. The CDR3 is 14 amino acids.

This clonotype was seen a few times. The V call is TRBV20-1, the J call TRBJ2-5; the match to TRBD2 covers 8 bases. The CDR3 runs 13 residues. J gave up 5 bases and V 6 bases, and 8 bases lay outside the gene matches. Germline CDR1 and CDR2: DFQATT and SNEGSKA (reference sequence). DNA for the CDR3: TGCAGTGCAAAGAACGGCGGGGGGGAGACCCAGTACTTC. Amino acid sequence: CSAKNGGGETQYF.

By sample fraction, this clonotype is medium-sized. The chain uses TRBV19 and TRBJ1-5; TRBD1 agrees at 11 bases. The trim removed 3 bases at V and 2 bases at J, leaving 3 bases unmatched. The CDR3 covers 16 residues. Germline assignment: CDR1 LNHDA and CDR2 SQIVND (reference sequence). The CDR3 DNA reads TGTGCCAGTAGTATCCGGGACAGGGGGGGCAATCAGCCCCAGCATTTT. This translates into CASSIRDRGGNQPQHF.

For the CDR3, the DNA is TGCAGTGCCTCGTGGGACACAAGACCCTACGAGCAGTACTTC. This sequence encodes CSASWDTRPYEQYF. The chain joins TRBV20-1 to TRBJ2-7; weak D call: TRBD1 (6 bases). Looked up from germline, CDR1 is DFQATT and CDR2 is SNEGSKA (reference sequence). This CDR3 spans 14 amino acids. V shed 6 bases and J shed 2 bases, with 17 bases lying between them.

The rearrangement joins TRBV14 to TRBJ2-2; 8 nucleotides match TRBD2. Germline values: CDR1 SGHDN, CDR2 FVKESK. The CDR3 has 16 amino acids. J was trimmed by 4 bases and V by 4 bases; bases with no gene match: 8. The DNA for the CDR3 is TGTGCCAGCAGCCCCGGGACTAGGGGGGGCACCGGGGAGCTGTTTTTT. As protein: CASSPGTRGGTGELFF.

The rearrangement uses TRBV20-1 and TRBJ2-7; no definite D call. Germline values: CDR1 DFQATT, CDR2 SNEGSKA (reference sequence). The CDR3 spans 13 residues. Trimming took off 3 bases at V and 6 bases at J, with 15 bases between the two ends. In DNA form, the CDR3 reads TGCAGTGCTAGGGGATTAAGGGCCCCCGAGCAGTACTTC. Translated: CSARGLRAPEQYF.

Of note for this clonotype: One end of the junction is discordant with germline, which a read error may explain. The rearrangement uses TRBV6-2 or TRBV6-3 and TRBJ1-1; D is uncertain. Per germline, CDR1 MNHEY and CDR2 SVGEGT. CDR3 length: 14 residues. CDR3 sequence: CVSSYSLGNTEAFF. The CDR3 bases are TGTGTCAGCAGTTACTCCCTGGGGAACACTGAAGCTTTCTTT.

V gene TRBV20-1 combines with J gene TRBJ1-1; no firm D call. This CDR3 has 12 amino acids. V lost 5 bases, J lost 2 bases, and 9 bases lay in between. Looked up from germline, CDR1 is DFQATT and CDR2 is SNEGSKA (reference sequence). The CDR3 DNA is TGCAGTGCTCCGTGGGCCAACACTGAAGCTTTCTTT. This gives the protein CSAPWANTEAFF.

V and J are TRBV7-3 and TRBJ2-1, with TRBD2 matching over 7 bases. CDR3 length: 16 residues. Per the germline V gene, CDR1 is SGHTA and CDR2 is FQGTGA. Trimming took 5 bases from V and 8 from J; bases not matched to a gene: 15. The DNA of the CDR3 is TGTGCCAGCAGCGCTACAAGCGGGGCCCGTCTGGATGAGCAGTTCTTC. Encoded protein: CASSATSGARLDEQFF.

This rearrangement joins TRBV27 to TRBJ1-2, with unresolved D. Trimming took off 2 bases at V and 0 bases at J, with 7 bases between the two ends. The V gene's germline CDR1 is MNHEY and CDR2 SMNVEV (reference sequence). The CDR3 runs to 14 residues. The CDR3 DNA reads as TGTGCCAGCAGTTTAACGGTGACTAACTATGGCTACACCTTC. It specifies CASSLTVTNYGYTF.

The chain carries TRBV12-3 or TRBV12-4 and TRBJ2-5; maybe TRBD1 (6 bases). The CDR3 contains 14 residues. Trimming took 5 bases from V and 4 from J, leaving 14 bases between them. The CDR3 is CASSQQGRRETQYF. The CDR3 nucleotides are TGTGCCAGCAGTCAACAGGGAAGGCGAGAGACCCAGTACTTC.

This clonotype is labeled as large (0.1 to 1%). The J gene is TRBJ1-2, the V gene TRBV20-1; 7 nucleotides match TRBD1. The junction had 15 bases not matched to a gene; V was cut back by 4 bases and J by 4 bases. Germline CDR1 is DFQATT and CDR2 is SNEGSKA (reference sequence). The CDR3 covers 16 residues. The CDR3 nucleotides are TGCAGTGCTATAAAAGGGGGGGACAGCTTCCCCTATGGCTACACCTTC. This encodes CSAIKGGDSFPYGYTF.

The chain has TRBV7-9 and TRBJ1-2; D unclear. V lost 1 base and J lost 5, with 8 bases in between. This CDR3 spans 13 amino acids. CDR1 is SEHNR and CDR2 is FQNEAQ in the germline V gene (reference sequence). The CDR3 region has the DNA TGTGCCAGCAGCTTAGGGGTTCAGTATGGCTACACCTTC. As protein: CASSLGVQYGYTF.